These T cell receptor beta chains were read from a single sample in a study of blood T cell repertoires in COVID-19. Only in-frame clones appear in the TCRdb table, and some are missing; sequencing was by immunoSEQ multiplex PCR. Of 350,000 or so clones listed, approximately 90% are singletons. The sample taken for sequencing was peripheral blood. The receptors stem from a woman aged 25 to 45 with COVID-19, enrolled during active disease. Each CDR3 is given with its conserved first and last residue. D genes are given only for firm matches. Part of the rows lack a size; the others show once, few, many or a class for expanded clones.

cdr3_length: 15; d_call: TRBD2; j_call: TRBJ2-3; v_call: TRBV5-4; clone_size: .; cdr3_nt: TGTGCCAGCAGCTTTCTGGCGGGGGGAGCAGATACGCAGTATTTT; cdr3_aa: CASSFLAGGADTQYF
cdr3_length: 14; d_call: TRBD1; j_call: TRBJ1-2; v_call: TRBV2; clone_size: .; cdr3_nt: TGTGCCAGCGAGGCGGGGACAGGGGATGAGGGCTACACCTTC; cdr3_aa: CASEAGTGDEGYTF
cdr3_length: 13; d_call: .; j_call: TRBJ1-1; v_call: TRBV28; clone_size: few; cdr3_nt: TGTGCCAGCAGTAACCCCAGGGTGGGTGAAGCTTTCTTT; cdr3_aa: CASSNPRVGEAFF
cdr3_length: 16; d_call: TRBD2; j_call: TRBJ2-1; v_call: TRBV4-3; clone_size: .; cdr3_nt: TGCGCCAGCAGCCAGGGACTAGCGGGGGCCATGAATGAGCAGTTCTTC; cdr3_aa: CASSQGLAGAMNEQFF
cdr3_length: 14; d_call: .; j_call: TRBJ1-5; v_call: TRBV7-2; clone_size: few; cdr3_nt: TGTGCCAGCAGCTTAGGTCGGGGCAATCAGCCCCAGCATTTT; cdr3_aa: CASSLGRGNQPQHF
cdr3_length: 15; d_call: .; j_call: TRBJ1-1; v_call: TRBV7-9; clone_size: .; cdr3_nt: TGTGCCAGCAGCTTAGTCGAAGTGGGCCGTACTGAAGCTTTCTTT; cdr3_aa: CASSLVEVGRTEAFF
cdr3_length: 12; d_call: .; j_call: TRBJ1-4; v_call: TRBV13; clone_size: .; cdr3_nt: TGTGCCAGCAGCTTTGGGCGTGAAAAACTGTTTTTT; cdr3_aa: CASSFGREKLFF
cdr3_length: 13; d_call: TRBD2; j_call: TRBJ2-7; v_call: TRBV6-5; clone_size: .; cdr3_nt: TGTGCAGCGAGGACTAGCGGGGGGACCGAGCAGTACTTC; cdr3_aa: CAARTSGGTEQYF
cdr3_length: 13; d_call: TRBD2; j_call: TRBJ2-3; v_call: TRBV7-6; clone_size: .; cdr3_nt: TGTGCCAGTAGCGGGGGGGCAACAGATACGCAGTATTTT; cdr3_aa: CASSGGATDTQYF
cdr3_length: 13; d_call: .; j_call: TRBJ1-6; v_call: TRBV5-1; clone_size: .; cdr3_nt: TGCGCCAGCAGCTTGGCGGGGTATTCACCCCTCCACTTT; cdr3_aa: CASSLAGYSPLHF
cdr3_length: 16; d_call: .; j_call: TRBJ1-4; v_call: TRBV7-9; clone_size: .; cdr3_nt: TGTGCCAGCATACAACGTTCCACAGGGAGTAATGAAAAACTGTTTTTT; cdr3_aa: CASIQRSTGSNEKLFF
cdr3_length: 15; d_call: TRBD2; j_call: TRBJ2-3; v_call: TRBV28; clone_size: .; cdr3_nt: TGTGCCAGCAGTCCTGGGACTAGCGGAACGGATACGCAGTATTTT; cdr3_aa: CASSPGTSGTDTQYF
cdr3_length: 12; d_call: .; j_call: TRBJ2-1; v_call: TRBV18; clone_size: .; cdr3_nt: TGTGCCAGCTCACCGCAGGGCCATGAGCAGTTCTTC; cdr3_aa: CASSPQGHEQFF